Listed here is a single T cell receptor beta chain. The CDR3 covers 14 residues. From germline, CDR1 is GTSNPN and CDR2 SVGIG (reference sequence). With V trimmed by 5 bases and J by 8 bases, 12 bases remained unmatched. This table comes from immunoSEQ multiplex PCR, and its TCRdb copy is limited to in-frame clones, with some not included. The data show about 160,000 clones, over 65% seen once. This specimen belongs to a study of blood T cell repertoires in COVID-19. Sequenced input: peripheral blood. V and J are TRBV30 and TRBJ1-2; 9 bases line up with TRBD1. The sequence was collected from a man aged 55-75 years with acute or convalescent COVID-19. As DNA, the CDR3 is TGTGCCTGGGACACGGGACAGGGTCTTAGAGGCTACACCTTC. It specifies CAWDTGQGLRGYTF.